This T cell receptor beta chain was recorded in a study of blood T cell repertoires in COVID-19. The table came from immunoSEQ multiplex PCR; TCRdb's copy has only in-frame clones and leaves some out. The sample carries roughly 290,000 clones, around 90% recorded once. Participants were aged about 18 to 90 years from approximately 23 US areas. Researchers sorted participants into cohorts using their self-reported clinical history. The clonotype originates from a young woman with acute COVID-19. The sample comprised PBMCs or T cells enriched from blood (not recorded which).

CDR3 amino acids: CASSPSTGTNYGYTF. CDR3 DNA sequence: TGTGCCAGCTCACCCTCGACAGGAACCAACTATGGCTACACCTTC. This sequence joins TRBV18 and TRBJ1-2, with D perhaps matching TRBD1 (6 bases). Per germline, CDR1 KGHSH and CDR2 LQKENI. With 3 bases removed from V and 2 bases from J, the gap between germline ends came to 13 bases. CDR3 length equals 15 residues.